Below, 16 T cell receptor beta chains from the same sample are listed, as sequenced in a study of T-cell reconstitution after alpha-beta-depleted transplantation in children. Unique molecular identifiers were incorporated during preparation of the TCRbeta library. One entry per CDR3 protein results from TCRdb running MiXCR on the PCR reads. Of some 500,000 distinct CDR3 sequences listed, around 16% are singletons. Source: PBMCs from the stem cell graft donor, taken from the stem cell graft. The receptors derive from a human donor who donated a stem cell graft to a child with acute lymphoblastic leukemia.

This clonotype has just a few counts. The chain uses TRBV9 and TRBJ2-2, with D perhaps matching TRBD2 (6 bases). The CDR3 runs 14 residues. The germline CDR1 and CDR2 sequences are SGDLS and YYNGEE. Between the trimmed V and J ends, which lost 2 bases and 4 bases, there was a span of 9 bases. Here the CDR3 DNA reads TGTGCCAGCAGCGTCGTGGGGGGCACCGGGGAGCTGTTTTTT. Translated, it gives CASSVVGGTGELFF.

This clonotype was seen more than once but under ten times. The CDR3 DNA is TGTGCCAGCAGTTTGCTATCGACAGGGGGAAACACCATATATTTT. Its translation is CASSLLSTGGNTIYF. This sequence joins TRBV12-3 or TRBV12-4 and TRBJ1-3; 7 bases map to TRBD1. CDR3 size: 15 residues. The V gene end was trimmed by 3 bases and the J gene end by 4 bases; junction bases not matched to a gene: 6.

This clonotype was observed a handful of times. This chain joins TRBV12-3 or TRBV12-4 and TRBJ2-3; D is perhaps TRBD1 (6 bases). This CDR3 has 14 amino acids. V was trimmed by 7 bases and J by 0 bases, leaving 11 bases between them. CDR3 DNA sequence: TGTGCCAGCATTACAGGGTTAAGCACAGATACGCAGTATTTT. Amino acids: CASITGLSTDTQYF.

In its sample, this clonotype was seen a few times. The gene calls are TRBV5-1 and TRBJ2-7, with 10 bases lining up with TRBD2. CDR1 is SGHRS, CDR2 YFSETQ, per germline. J lost 6 bases, V lost 1 base, and 10 bases had no gene match. This CDR3 region has 16 residues. CDR3 DNA sequence: TGCGCCAGCAGCTTGAATGGGGCTAGCGGGAGAAGCGAGCAGTACTTC. Its protein is CASSLNGASGRSEQYF.

This clonotype was seen ten or more times. This sequence joins TRBV5-1 and TRBJ1-1, with 7 bases lining up with TRBD1. This CDR3 spans 14 amino acids. Germline lookup yields CDR1 SGHRS and CDR2 YFSETQ. After removal of 1 base from V and 0 bases from J, the junction contained 0 bases not matched to a gene. The CDR3 is CASSLTGVNTEAFF. CDR3 bases: TGCGCCAGCAGCTTGACAGGGGTGAACACTGAAGCTTTCTTT.

The table lists this clonotype with a few counts. The chain uses TRBV27 and TRBJ1-1; D is ambiguous. Germline V lookup: CDR1 MNHEY, CDR2 SMNVEV (reference sequence). The CDR3 is 15 residues long. Trimming shortened V by 1 base and J by 5 bases, and 14 bases separated the two germline ends. The CDR3 DNA follows: TGTGCCAGCAGTTTATTATCGGGTGGGAGGACTGAAGCTTTCTTT. This encodes CASSLLSGGRTEAFF.

This clonotype was seen a handful of times. The chain carries TRBV10-3 and TRBJ2-7, with a possible D match to TRBD1 (5 bases). Germline V gene data show CDR1 as ENHRY and CDR2 as SYGVKD. Trimming left V 2 bases short and J 3 bases short, with 11 bases between. This CDR3 spans 14 amino acids. The CDR3 sequence is CAISEGAMNYEQYF. In nucleotides, the CDR3 is TGTGCCATCAGTGAGGGGGCCATGAACTACGAGCAGTACTTC.

This chain joins TRBV2 and TRBJ2-5, with 9 positions matching TRBD2. V was pared by 11 bases and J by 5 bases, with 12 bases of the junction left unmatched. The CDR3 is 14 residues long. The germline V gene has CDR1 SNHLY and CDR2 FYNNEI. The CDR3 bases are TGTGCCGGGGCAGGGCTAGCGGGACGGGAGACCCAGTACTTC. Translating it yields CAGAGLAGRETQYF. Complete variable domain (other parts from reference TRBV2 and TRBJ2-5): EPEVTQTPSHQVTQMGQEVILRCVPISNHLYFYWYRQILGQKVEFLVSFYNNEISEKSEIFDDQFSVERPDGSNFTLKIRSTKLEDSAMYFCAGAGLAGRETQYFGPGTRLLVL.

This clonotype was counted between two and nine times. This rearrangement joins TRBV10-2 to TRBJ1-2; D uncertain. V lost 8 bases and J 4 bases, leaving 11 bases between the germline ends. This CDR3 spans 12 amino acids. Germline loops: CDR1 WSHSY, CDR2 SAAADI. For the CDR3, the DNA is TGCGCCAGCTCGGATTATCGCTATGGCTACACCTTC. It specifies CASSDYRYGYTF.

This clonotype was seen a few times. The rearrangement joins TRBV19 to TRBJ2-1, with 7 bases lining up with TRBD1. V dropped 6 bases and J dropped 8; count of bases not matched to a gene: 10. The CDR3 has 14 amino acids. CDR1 is LNHDA, CDR2 SQIVND, per germline (reference sequence). The CDR3 DNA reads as TGTGCCAGTAGGCCGGGACAGCCTTTCCATGAGCAGTTCTTC. It is translated as CASRPGQPFHEQFF.

The rearrangement uses TRBV12-3 or TRBV12-4 and TRBJ2-7; D is perhaps TRBD1 (6 bases). Trimming pared 1 base from V and 3 bases from J, leaving 19 bases between. The CDR3 has 17 amino acids. CDR3 sequence reads: CASSLVQGNYLNYEQYF. The CDR3 DNA reads TGTGCCAGCAGTTTAGTGCAGGGGAACTATCTCAACTACGAGCAGTACTTC.

V usage is TRBV5-6 and J usage is TRBJ1-4; D call uncertain. V was trimmed by 1 base and J by 8 bases, leaving 6 bases between them. The V gene's germline CDR1 is SGHDT and CDR2 YYEEEE. The CDR3 loop spans 12 amino acids. The CDR3 sequence: CASSLRQEKLFF. CDR3 in DNA: TGTGCCAGCAGCTTGAGGCAGGAAAAACTGTTTTTT.

This clonotype was seen only a few times. V usage is TRBV12-3 or TRBV12-4 and J usage is TRBJ2-7; D is tentatively TRBD1 or TRBD2 (5 bases each). V was shortened by 2 bases and J by 5 bases, with 19 bases between the two germline ends. CDR3 size: 16 residues. The CDR3 DNA is TGTGCCAGCAGTTTACCAGGGAGCCCGGGAAGGGACGAGCAGTACTTC. As protein: CASSLPGSPGRDEQYF.

The J gene is TRBJ1-1, the V gene TRBV7-3; 7 bases match TRBD1. In germline, CDR1 is SGHTA, CDR2 FQGTGA. The V gene end was trimmed by 5 bases and the J gene end by 2 bases; junction bases not matched to a gene: 5. The CDR3 is 14 residues long. For the CDR3, the DNA is TGTGCCAGCAGCCCGGGGGACAGTAACACTGAAGCTTTCTTT. Translation gives CASSPGDSNTEAFF. Full variable domain (missing parts from reference TRBV7-3 and TRBJ1-1): GAGVSQTPSNKVTEKGKYVELRCDPISGHTALYWYRQSLGQGPEFLIYFQGTGAADDSGLPNDRFFAVRPEGSVSTLKIQRTERGDSAVYLCASSPGDSNTEAFFGQGTRLTVV.

This clonotype was found a few times. This rearrangement joins TRBV12-3 or TRBV12-4 to TRBJ2-1; TRBD1 might be the D (6 bases). This CDR3 region has 14 residues. V was shortened by 5 bases and J by 6 bases, with 14 bases between the two germline ends. CDR3 coding DNA: TGTGCCAGCAGTCGGACGGACAGTTTCAATGAGCAGTTCTTC. It yields the protein CASSRTDSFNEQFF.

V gene TRBV18 combines with J gene TRBJ2-5, with D possibly matching TRBD1 (5 bases). Germline CDR1 is KGHSH and CDR2 is LQKENI. V lost 1 base and J lost 1, with 16 bases in between. The CDR3 is made up of 17 amino acids. The CDR3 DNA sequence: TGTGCCAGCTCACCACAGGTCCCGACAGACCTCCAAGAGACCCAGTACTTC. Translating it yields CASSPQVPTDLQETQYF.